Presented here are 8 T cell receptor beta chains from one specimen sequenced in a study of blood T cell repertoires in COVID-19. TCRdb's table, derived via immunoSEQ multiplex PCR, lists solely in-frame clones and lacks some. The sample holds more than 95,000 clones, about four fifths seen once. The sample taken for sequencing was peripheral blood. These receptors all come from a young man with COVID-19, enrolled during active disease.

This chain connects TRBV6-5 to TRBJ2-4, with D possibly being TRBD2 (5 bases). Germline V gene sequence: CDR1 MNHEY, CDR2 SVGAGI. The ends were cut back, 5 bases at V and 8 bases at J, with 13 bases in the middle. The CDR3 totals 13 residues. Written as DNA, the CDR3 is TGTGCCAGCAGTCCGGACTTAGGAGACATTCAGTACTTC. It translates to CASSPDLGDIQYF.

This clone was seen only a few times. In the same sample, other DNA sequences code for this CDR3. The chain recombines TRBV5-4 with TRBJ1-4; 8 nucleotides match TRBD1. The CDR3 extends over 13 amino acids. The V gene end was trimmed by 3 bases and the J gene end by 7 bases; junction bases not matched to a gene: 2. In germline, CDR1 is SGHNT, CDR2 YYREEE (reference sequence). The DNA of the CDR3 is TGTGCCAGCAGCTCTGACAGGGGTGAAAAACTGTTTTTT. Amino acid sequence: CASSSDRGEKLFF.

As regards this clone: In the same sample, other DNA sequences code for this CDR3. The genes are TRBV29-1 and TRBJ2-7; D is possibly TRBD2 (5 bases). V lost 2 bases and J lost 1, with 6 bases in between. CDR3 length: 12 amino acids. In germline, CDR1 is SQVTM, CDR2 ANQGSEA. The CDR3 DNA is TGCAGCGTTGAACGGGGTTCCTACGAGCAGTACTTC. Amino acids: CSVERGSYEQYF.

The CDR3 region has the DNA TGTGCCAGCAGTTTGGGGGGGGCGCACACTGAAGCTTTCTTT. The encoded protein is CASSLGGAHTEAFF. The chain recombines TRBV28 with TRBJ1-1; a possible D gene is TRBD1 (6 bases). Germline V gene lookup returns CDR1 MDHEN and CDR2 SYDVKM. This CDR3 spans 14 amino acids. Trimming took off 3 bases at V and 3 bases at J, with 11 bases between the two ends.

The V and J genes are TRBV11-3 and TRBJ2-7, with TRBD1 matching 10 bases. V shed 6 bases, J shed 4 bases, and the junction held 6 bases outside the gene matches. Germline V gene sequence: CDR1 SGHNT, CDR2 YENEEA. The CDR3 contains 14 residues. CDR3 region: CASSTGTGEYEQYF. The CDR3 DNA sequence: TGTGCCAGCAGTACCGGGACAGGGGAATACGAGCAGTACTTC.

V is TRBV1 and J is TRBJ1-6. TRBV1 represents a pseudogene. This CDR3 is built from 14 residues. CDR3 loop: CTSSQDWRDSPLHF. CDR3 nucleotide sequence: TGCACCAGCAGCCAAGATTGGAGGGATTCACCCCTCCACTTT.

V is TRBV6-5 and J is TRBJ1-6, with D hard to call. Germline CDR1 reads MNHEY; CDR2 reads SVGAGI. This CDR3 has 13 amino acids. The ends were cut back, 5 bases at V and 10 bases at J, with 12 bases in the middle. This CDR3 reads CASSPDPGSPLHF. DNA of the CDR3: TGTGCCAGCAGTCCGGACCCGGGATCACCCCTCCACTTT.

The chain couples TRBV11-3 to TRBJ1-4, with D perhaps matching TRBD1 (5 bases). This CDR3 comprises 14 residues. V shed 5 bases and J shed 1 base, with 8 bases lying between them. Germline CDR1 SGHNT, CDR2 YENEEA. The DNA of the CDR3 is TGTGCCAGCAGCCCCGGGGGAACTAATGAAAAACTGTTTTTT. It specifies CASSPGGTNEKLFF.